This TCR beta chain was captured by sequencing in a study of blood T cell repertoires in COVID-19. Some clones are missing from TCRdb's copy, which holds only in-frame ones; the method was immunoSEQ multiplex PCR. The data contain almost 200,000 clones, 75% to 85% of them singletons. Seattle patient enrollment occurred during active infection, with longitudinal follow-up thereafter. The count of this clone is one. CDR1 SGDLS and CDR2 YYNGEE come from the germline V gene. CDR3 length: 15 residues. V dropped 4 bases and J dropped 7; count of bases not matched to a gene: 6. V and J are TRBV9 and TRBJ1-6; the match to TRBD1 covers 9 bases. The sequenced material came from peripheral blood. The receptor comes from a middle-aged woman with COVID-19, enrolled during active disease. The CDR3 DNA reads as TGTGCCAGCAGCACCGGACAGGGGTTGAATTCACCCCTCCACTTT. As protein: CASSTGQGLNSPLHF.